The TCR beta chain described here comes from a study of regulatory T cells in long-lasting Graves disease. Study background: The antithyroid drugs taken by newly diagnosed Graves' patients had been used for under 3 months. Findings and caveats of the study: Favored usage of TRBV28, TRBJ1-2 and TRBJ2-5 was recorded in persistent disease.

Library construction for TCR beta used iRepertoire HTBI primers and Arm-PCR of CDR3 regions. TCRdb re-derived calls from the multiplex PCR reads in MiXCR, one entry per CDR3 protein. The top ten clones hold roughly a tenth of a sample with roughly 500,000 distinct CDR3 sequences, 13% of them seen once. Time point defined: newly diagnosed GD, antithyroid drugs for less than 3 months. The TCR library was prepared using RNA isolated from PBMCs. Staff drew around 8.6 milliliters of peripheral blood into EDTA tubes. V gave up 4 bases and J gave up 1 base, with 6 bases separating them. In germline, CDR1 is MNHEY, CDR2 SVGAGI. The length of the CDR3 is 13 residues. This clonotype was detected ten times or more. Its antigen is not identified. The sample also formed part of further work on T cells in Graves' hyperthyroidism and ophthalmopathy. That investigation notes: In making diagnoses, clinical symptoms, serum thyroxine and TRAb, thyroid ultrasound and orbital computed tomography were all used.

This chain links TRBV6-5 with TRBJ2-3; unclear D gene. The TCR was taken from a man under 40 with Graves disease. The specimen was peripheral blood mononuclear cells (PBMCs), collected at new diagnosis, from a patient treated with antithyroid drugs. In DNA form, the CDR3 reads TGTGCCAGCAGTTTCCCAGGCACAGATACGCAGTATTTT. Protein sequence: CASSFPGTDTQYF.